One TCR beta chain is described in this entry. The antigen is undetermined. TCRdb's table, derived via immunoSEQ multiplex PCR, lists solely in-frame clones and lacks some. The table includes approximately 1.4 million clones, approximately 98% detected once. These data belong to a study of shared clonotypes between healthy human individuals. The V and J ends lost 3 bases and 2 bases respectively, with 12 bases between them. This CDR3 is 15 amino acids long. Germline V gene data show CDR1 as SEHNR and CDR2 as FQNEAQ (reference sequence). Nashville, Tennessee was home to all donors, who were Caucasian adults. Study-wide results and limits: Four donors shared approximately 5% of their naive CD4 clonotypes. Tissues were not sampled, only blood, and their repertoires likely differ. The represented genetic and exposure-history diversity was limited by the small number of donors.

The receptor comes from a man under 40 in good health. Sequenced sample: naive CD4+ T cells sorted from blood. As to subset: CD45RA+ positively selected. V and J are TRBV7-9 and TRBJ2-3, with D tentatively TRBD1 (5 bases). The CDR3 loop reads CASSFWGMPTDTQYF. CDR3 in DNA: TGTGCCAGCAGCTTTTGGGGCATGCCCACAGATACGCAGTATTTT. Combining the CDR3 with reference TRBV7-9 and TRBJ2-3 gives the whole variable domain DTGVSQNPRHKITKRGQNVTFRCDPISEHNRLYWYRQTLGQGPEFLTYFQNEAQLEKSRLLSDRFSAERPKGSFSTLEIQRTEQGDSAMYLCASSFWGMPTDTQYFGPGTRLTVL.